These 20 T cell receptor beta chains were all obtained from the same sample, sequenced in a study of Ad26.COV2.S vaccination and SARS-CoV-2 variants. Sequencing used immunoSEQ multiplex PCR; TCRdb keeps in-frame clones, though not all of them. Of around 300,000 clones in the sample, roughly 90% were seen once. The treatment here: some 19 received Ad26.COV2.S at low or high dose, single or two shots; a few received placebo; per-sample allocation not given. Specimens were obtained on day 63 following the first vaccine or placebo injection. Source: peripheral blood, taken in a trial of Ad26.COV2.S vaccine versus placebo. These receptors were taken from a person aged 18 to 59 who received the Ad26.COV2.S COVID-19 vaccine or a placebo.

The V and J genes are TRBV5-1 and TRBJ2-5; D gene ambiguous. The CDR3 contains 15 residues. Germline CDR1 reads SGHRS; CDR2 reads YFSETQ. The ends were cut back, 4 bases at V and 3 bases at J, with 16 bases in the middle. As DNA, the CDR3 is TGCGCCAGCAGCACGCCGGCGCCAACGAAAGAGACCCAGTACTTC. Translation gives CASSTPAPTKETQYF.

The J gene is TRBJ2-1, the V gene TRBV19; 9 nucleotides line up with TRBD2. V shed 6 bases, J shed 2 bases, and the junction held 5 bases outside the gene matches. CDR3 length: 15 amino acids. The V gene's germline CDR1 is LNHDA and CDR2 SQIVND (reference sequence). The CDR3 loop is CASRTGGRAYNEQFF. CDR3 nucleotide sequence: TGTGCCAGTAGGACCGGCGGGAGGGCCTACAATGAGCAGTTCTTC.

The V and J genes are TRBV7-3 and TRBJ2-1, with D perhaps matching TRBD1 (6 bases). Germline CDR1 reads SGHTA; CDR2 reads FQGTGA. This CDR3 is 15 amino acids long. Trimming removed 5 bases at V and 2 bases at J, with 13 bases between. CDR3 loop: CASSVTGNPYNEQFF. The CDR3 DNA reads TGTGCCAGCAGCGTCACAGGGAACCCCTACAATGAGCAGTTCTTC.

The rearrangement links TRBV30 to TRBJ2-3; D is unclear. Trimming took off 0 bases at V and 1 base at J, with 11 bases between the two ends. Germline V gene data show CDR1 as GTSNPN and CDR2 as SVGIG (reference sequence). This CDR3 has 15 residues. In DNA form, the CDR3 reads TGTGCCTGGAGTGTACGAACAGCAGGCACAGATACGCAGTATTTT. This codes for CAWSVRTAGTDTQYF. Together with reference TRBV30 and TRBJ2-3, the CDR3 gives the full variable domain: SQTIHQWPATLVQPVGSPLSLECTVEGTSNPNLYWYRQAAGRGLQLLFYSVGIGQISSEVPQNLSASRPQDRQFILSSKKLLLSDSGFYLCAWSVRTAGTDTQYFGPGTRLTVL.

The chain recombines TRBV28 with TRBJ1-4, with unresolved D. Looked up from germline, CDR1 is MDHEN and CDR2 is SYDVKM. V lost 11 bases to trimming and J lost 0 bases, with 10 bases between them. This CDR3 is 13 amino acids long. In DNA form, the CDR3 reads TGTGCCGTCTTGCAATCAACTAATGAAAAACTGTTTTTT. It specifies CAVLQSTNEKLFF.

The chain recombines TRBV10-3 with TRBJ2-7; 8 bases are a match to TRBD1. Trimming removed 0 bases from V and 1 base from J; junction bases left unmatched: 5. This CDR3 is built from 16 residues. The germline CDR1 and CDR2 sequences are ENHRY and SYGVKD. The CDR3 DNA reads TGTGCCATCAGTGAGTCTGCCGGACAGGGATCCTACGAGCAGTACTTC. Protein product: CAISESAGQGSYEQYF.

As for this clone: The sample contains more than one DNA sequence encoding this CDR3. DNA for the CDR3: TGTGCCAGCAGAGGACAGGGCGGCTATGGCTACACCTTC. It yields the protein CASRGQGGYGYTF. V gene TRBV6-4 combines with J gene TRBJ1-2; 8 nucleotides align to TRBD1. With 6 bases clipped from V and 4 bases from J, the junction kept 4 bases outside the gene matches. CDR1 MRHNA and CDR2 SNTAGT come from the germline V gene. The CDR3 has 13 amino acids.

This clone was observed many times. The J gene is TRBJ1-3, the V gene TRBV19; unclear D gene. CDR1 LNHDA and CDR2 SQIVND come from the germline V gene (reference sequence). This CDR3 has 12 amino acids. V was shortened by 10 bases and J by 4 bases, with 11 bases between the two germline ends. This CDR3 is CATNTGGNTIYF. Here the CDR3 DNA reads TGTGCCACCAACACCGGGGGAAACACCATATATTTT.

V usage is TRBV27 and J usage is TRBJ2-7; TRBD2 matches at 11 bases. V lost 4 bases to trimming and J lost 6 bases; unmatched junction nucleotides: 8. Germline CDR1 MNHEY, CDR2 SMNVEV (reference sequence). The CDR3 is made up of 15 amino acids. The CDR3 loop is CASSWVAGGPGEQYF. The DNA for the CDR3 is TGTGCCAGCAGTTGGGTAGCGGGAGGGCCTGGCGAGCAGTACTTC.

The CDR3 here is CASSPRGGVTNEKLFF. In DNA form, the CDR3 reads TGTGCCAGCAGCCCCCGGGGGGGTGTCACTAATGAAAAACTGTTTTTT. The V gene is TRBV13, the J gene TRBJ1-4; maybe TRBD1 (5 bases). V lost 5 bases and J 2 bases, leaving 15 bases between the germline ends. There are 16 residues in the CDR3. CDR1 is PRHDT and CDR2 is FYEKMQ in the germline V gene (reference sequence).

The chain couples TRBV5-6 to TRBJ2-1; 9 bases line up with TRBD1. This CDR3 comprises 16 residues. The ends lost 4 bases at V and 1 base at J; junction bases unmatched: 6. Germline values: CDR1 SGHDT, CDR2 YYEEEE. This CDR3 is CASSRQGVNSYNEQFF. CDR3 nucleotides: TGTGCCAGCAGCAGACAGGGGGTAAATTCCTACAATGAGCAGTTCTTC. Using reference TRBV5-6 and TRBJ2-1 for the parts outside the CDR3, the full variable domain is DAGVTQSPTHLIKTRGQQVTLRCSPKSGHDTVSWYQQALGQGPQFIFQYYEEEERQRGNFPDRFSGHQFPNYSSELNVNALLLGDSALYLCASSRQGVNSYNEQFFGPGTRLTVL.

The rearrangement joins TRBV5-6 to TRBJ1-4; D unresolved. CDR1 is SGHDT and CDR2 is YYEEEE in the germline V gene. Trimming pared 3 bases from V and 5 bases from J, leaving 11 bases between. The CDR3 is made up of 14 amino acids. This CDR3 reads CASSSSPTNEKLFF. The CDR3 DNA sequence: TGTGCCAGCAGCTCCTCCCCCACCAATGAAAAACTGTTTTTT.

The CDR3 protein is CASSTRGSYEQYF. For the CDR3, the DNA is TGTGCCAGCAGTACTCGGGGTTCCTACGAGCAGTACTTC. The chain joins TRBV27 to TRBJ2-7, with D possibly being TRBD2 (5 bases). The CDR3 length is 13 residues. V was shortened by 5 bases and J by 1 base, with 9 bases between the two germline ends. CDR1 is MNHEY, CDR2 SMNVEV, per germline (reference sequence).

The rearrangement joins TRBV14 to TRBJ1-2; unclear D gene. CDR3 size: 13 residues. Deletions cut 0 bases from V and 9 bases from J, with 11 bases between. Looked up from germline, CDR1 is SGHDN and CDR2 is FVKESK. For the CDR3, the DNA is TGTGCCAGCAGCCAAGATATCAGAGGGAGCTACACCTTC. It specifies CASSQDIRGSYTF.

A few counts support this clone. V usage is TRBV18 and J usage is TRBJ2-5, with TRBD1 identical over 7 bases. The V and J ends lost 1 base and 7 bases, in that order; junction bases with no gene match: 9. CDR1 and CDR2 from the germline V gene are KGHSH and LQKENI. The CDR3 is 15 amino acids. In DNA, the CDR3 is TGTGCCAGCTCACCACAGGAGACAGGGCCAGGGACCCAGTACTTC. Its translation is CASSPQETGPGTQYF.

This clone was counted once. Other nucleotide sequences from this sample produce the same CDR3. The chain joins TRBV7-2 to TRBJ1-1; no definite D call. V dropped 1 base and J dropped 5 bases, with 8 bases sitting between them. From germline, CDR1 is SGHTA and CDR2 FQGNSA. The CDR3 has 13 residues. DNA of the CDR3: TGTGCCAGCAGCTTAGTTCGAGGGACTGAAGCTTTCTTT. The encoded protein is CASSLVRGTEAFF.

Here the CDR3 reads CASSFGQGNEQYF. DNA for the CDR3: TGTGCCAGCAGTTTCGGACAGGGAAACGAGCAGTACTTC. The chain recombines TRBV27 with TRBJ2-7; 8 bases are a match to TRBD1. The CDR3 runs 13 residues. The germline V gene has CDR1 MNHEY and CDR2 SMNVEV (reference sequence). V was pared by 3 bases and J by 5 bases, with 3 bases of the junction left unmatched.

This chain joins TRBV2 and TRBJ1-4; the D is unclear. Germline CDR1 reads SNHLY; CDR2 reads FYNNEI. CDR3 length: 13 amino acids. Trimming removed 7 bases from V and 8 bases from J, with 14 bases in between. CDR3 sequence (DNA): TGTGCCAGCATTTACGGGAGGAGAGAAAAACTGTTTTTT. Translating gives CASIYGRREKLFF.

The chain couples TRBV15 to TRBJ1-3; D gene unclear. Germline V CDR1 and CDR2: LNHNV, YYDKDF (reference sequence). This CDR3 region has 15 residues. V shed 0 bases and J shed 1 base, with 7 bases lying between them. The CDR3 is CATSRDRASGNTIYF. CDR3 DNA sequence: TGTGCCACCAGCAGAGATAGGGCTTCTGGAAACACCATATATTTT.

The chain employs TRBV18 and TRBJ1-2, with TRBD1 identical over 8 bases. J lost 7 bases, V lost 3 bases, and 7 bases had no gene match. This CDR3 is built from 14 residues. Germline V gene lookup returns CDR1 KGHSH and CDR2 LQKENI. The CDR3 DNA is TGTGCCAGCTCACCCCGGACAGGGCCGGGTGGCTACACCTTC. Its protein product is CASSPRTGPGGYTF.